The 16 T cell receptor beta chains given below trace back to one sample, sequenced in a study of control samples from healthy donors and cancer patients. Sequenced by immunoSEQ multiplex PCR; TCRdb stores in-frame clones only, minus some. The sample contains 12,000 to 15,000 clones, about 80% of which appear only once. The sequencing input was formalin-fixed, paraffin-embedded tissue. The source of these receptors is a female donor with lung cancer.

The V and J genes are TRBV7-2 and TRBJ2-7, with 8 bases that match TRBD1. Germline lookup yields CDR1 SGHTA and CDR2 FQGNSA. Unmatched junction bases numbered 7, after V lost 1 base and J lost 5 bases. The CDR3 consists of 15 residues. The CDR3 sequence: CASSLVAGQGNEQYF. CDR3 bases: TGTGCCAGCAGCTTAGTGGCCGGACAGGGAAACGAGCAGTACTTC.

The rearrangement uses TRBV7-9 and TRBJ2-1; 11 bases are shared with TRBD2. CDR3 length equals 16 residues. Germline V lookup: CDR1 SEHNR, CDR2 FQNEAQ (reference sequence). The V and J ends lost 3 bases and 5 bases, in that order; junction bases with no gene match: 6. The CDR3 loop reads CASSFTPGLADNEQFF. CDR3 sequence (DNA): TGTGCCAGCAGCTTCACGCCGGGACTAGCGGACAATGAGCAGTTCTTC.

The rearrangement links TRBV7-2 to TRBJ2-7; D gene ambiguous. The CDR3 runs to 12 residues. Germline V lookup: CDR1 SGHTA, CDR2 FQGNSA. V lost 2 bases to trimming and J lost 3 bases, with 5 bases between them. The CDR3 region is CASSLTFYEQYF. The CDR3, as DNA: TGTGCCAGCAGCTTAACCTTCTACGAGCAGTACTTC.

Regarding this clone: This may be a read error: a much more frequent sequence differs by one nucleotide. This chain uses TRBV2 with TRBJ1-5; D possibly corresponds to TRBD1 (6 bases). The CDR3 covers 15 residues. Germline V gene data show CDR1 as SNHLY and CDR2 as FYNNEI. V lost 10 bases to trimming and J lost 0 bases, with 16 bases between them. CDR3 nucleotides: TGTGCCAACAGCGCGGACAGCCATAGCAATCAGCCCCAGCATTTT. Its translation is CANSADSHSNQPQHF. Combining the CDR3 with reference TRBV2 and TRBJ1-5 gives the whole variable domain EPEVTQTPSHQVTQMGQEVILRCVPISNHLYFYWYRQILGQKVEFLVSFYNNEISEKSEIFDDQFSVERPDGSNFTLKIRSTKLEDSAMYFCANSADSHSNQPQHFGDGTRLSIL.

In this sample, this clone turned up once. The chain uses TRBV6-2 or TRBV6-3 and TRBJ1-2; unclear D gene. This CDR3 contains 13 residues. The germline V and J ends were trimmed by 2 bases and 6 bases, with 10 bases remaining between them. CDR1 and CDR2 from the germline V gene are MNHEY and SVGEGT. The CDR3 reads CASSYESWDGYTF. CDR3 nucleotides: TGTGCCAGCAGTTACGAGTCGTGGGATGGCTACACCTTC.

The chain joins TRBV5-6 to TRBJ1-1, with 7 bases fitting TRBD1. After removal of 0 bases from V and 3 bases from J, the junction contained 5 bases not matched to a gene. The CDR3 contains 15 residues. CDR1 and CDR2 (germline): SGHDT, YYEEEE. The CDR3 DNA follows: TGTGCCAGCAGCTTGGCAACAGGGGAATACACTGAAGCTTTCTTT. Its translation is CASSLATGEYTEAFF. Supplemented by reference TRBV5-6 and TRBJ1-1, the full variable domain reads DAGVTQSPTHLIKTRGQQVTLRCSPKSGHDTVSWYQQALGQGPQFIFQYYEEEERQRGNFPDRFSGHQFPNYSSELNVNALLLGDSALYLCASSLATGEYTEAFFGQGTRLTVV.

The rearrangement joins TRBV25-1 to TRBJ1-2; the D gene is possibly TRBD1 (6 bases). Germline assignment: CDR1 MGHDK and CDR2 SYGVNS. This CDR3 region has 15 residues. V lost 0 bases to trimming and J lost 2 bases, with 10 bases between them. The CDR3 spells CASSEYGTRNYGYTF. The CDR3, as DNA: TGTGCCAGCAGTGAATATGGGACAAGGAACTATGGCTACACCTTC.

The gene calls are TRBV11-1 and TRBJ2-7, with 9 bases lining up with TRBD1. Germline V gene sequence: CDR1 SGHAT, CDR2 FQDESV (reference sequence). The CDR3 has 13 amino acids. J was trimmed by 4 bases and V by 5 bases; bases with no gene match: 3. CDR3 sequence: CASSLDRGYEQYF. The CDR3 region has the DNA TGTGCCAGCAGCCTTGACAGGGGGTACGAGCAGTACTTC.

The chain uses TRBV2 and TRBJ2-7; 7 bases line up with TRBD1. Germline values: CDR1 SNHLY, CDR2 FYNNEI. Unmatched junction bases numbered 10, after V lost 5 bases and J lost 0 bases. This CDR3 has 16 amino acids. The CDR3 DNA sequence: TGTGCCAGCAGTCCCCACGTTGGGGACAGCTCCTACGAGCAGTACTTC. This sequence encodes CASSPHVGDSSYEQYF.

This chain links TRBV9 with TRBJ1-4; TRBD1 matches 10 bases. The CDR3 has 15 residues. Germline V gene lookup returns CDR1 SGDLS and CDR2 YYNGEE. After removal of 4 bases from V and 5 bases from J, the junction contained 5 bases not matched to a gene. CDR3 sequence: CASSPRGQGNEKLFF. The CDR3 DNA reads as TGTGCCAGCAGCCCCAGGGGACAGGGGAATGAAAAACTGTTTTTT. The variable domain in full, with the rest retrieved from reference TRBV9 and TRBJ1-4, is DSGVTQTPKHLITATGQRVTLRCSPRSGDLSVYWYQQSLDQGLQFLIQYYNGEERAKGNILERFSAQQFPDLHSELNLSSLELGDSALYFCASSPRGQGNEKLFFGSGTQLSVL.

The gene calls are TRBV3-1 (or the pseudogene TRBV3-2) and TRBJ2-1; D remains unclear. Germline loops: CDR1 LGHDT, CDR2 YNNKEL (reference sequence). The CDR3 is 17 residues long. V lost 4 bases to trimming and J lost 5 bases, with 21 bases between them. CDR3: CASSRVCPIHSDNEQFF. CDR3 bases: TGTGCCAGCAGCCGAGTGTGTCCCATCCATTCCGACAATGAGCAGTTCTTC.

The CDR3 reads CASYGTSGANVLTF. CDR3 sequence (DNA): TGCGCCAGCTACGGGACGTCTGGGGCCAACGTCCTGACTTTC. The V gene is TRBV5-1, the J gene TRBJ2-6; either TRBD1 or TRBD2 may fit D (5 bases each). Trimming removed 7 bases from V and 1 base from J, with 9 bases in between. The CDR3 runs to 14 residues. Germline V gene sequence: CDR1 SGHRS, CDR2 YFSETQ.

The chain uses TRBV6-5 and TRBJ1-5; unclear D gene. This CDR3 is 13 amino acids long. Trimming pared 7 bases from V and 6 bases from J, leaving 13 bases between. The germline CDR1 and CDR2 sequences are MNHEY and SVGAGI. CDR3 DNA sequence: TGTGCCAGCATTCTCACGGAGGGTCAGCCCCAGCATTTT. Its translation is CASILTEGQPQHF.

V gene TRBV6-6 combines with J gene TRBJ2-1; 9 bases are shared with TRBD2. Germline assignment: CDR1 MNHNY and CDR2 SVGAGI (reference sequence). V was pared by 2 bases and J by 5 bases, with 1 base of the junction left unmatched. CDR3 length: 14 residues. The CDR3 region has the DNA TGTGCCAGCAGTTACGGGACTAGCAACAATGAGCAGTTCTTC. Translating gives CASSYGTSNNEQFF.

The V and J genes are TRBV7-2 and TRBJ2-7; D ambiguous. Looked up from germline, CDR1 is SGHTA and CDR2 is FQGNSA. V shed 5 bases and J shed 0 bases, with 11 bases lying between them. This CDR3 contains 14 residues. The CDR3 coding sequence is TGTGCCAGCAGCCCGAACACAATCTCCTACGAGCAGTACTTC. It encodes CASSPNTISYEQYF.

This rearrangement joins TRBV7-8 to TRBJ1-4; a possible D gene is TRBD1 (6 bases). CDR1 and CDR2 from the germline V gene are SGHVS and FQNEAQ. V was cut by 3 bases and J by 3 bases, with 11 bases left in between. The CDR3 sequence is 15 residues long. Here the CDR3 DNA reads TGTGCCAGCAGCTTGAGGGGGGGAGCTAATGAAAAACTGTTTTTT. Amino acids: CASSLRGGANEKLFF.